This TCR beta chain was sequenced in a study of regulatory T cells in long-lasting Graves disease (dated by TCRdb to the early 2020s). About the investigation overall: Persistent Graves' disease meant more than 5 years of antithyroid drug treatment with TSH receptor autoantibodies that stayed positive. A total of about 35 samples underwent TCR sequencing, from roughly 13 patients with persistent Graves' disease and some 20 patients with newly diagnosed Graves' disease. The study took place in China and was registered as a clinical trial. Antithyroid drugs had been taken for 8.5 to 13 years on average by persistent Graves' disease patients in the clinical cohort. This study used TCR sequencing and RNA sequencing of peripheral blood to compare persistent Graves' disease patients against newly diagnosed Graves' disease patients. What the work shows at the level of the full study, not this receptor alone: Persistent disease showed preferential use of TRBV28, TRBJ1-2 and TRBJ2-5, whereas newly diagnosed disease favored TRBV20-1 and TRBJ2-1. The authors noted that the small sample size was a limitation that may lower accuracy. Compared with newly diagnosed patients, patients with persistent Graves' disease had lower TCR Shannon entropy and fewer highly expanded clones, which suggests clonal expansion. Only peripheral blood was studied, because thyroid tissue, the primary lesion, was inaccessible. Only the TCR beta chain was sequenced and analyzed. Patients with persistent disease shared more public clonotypes (under 3,000) than newly diagnosed patients did (approximately 1,000).

As concerns this clonotype: It has no known antigen specificity. Per-base quality was not reported, and no clone a single base away is much larger than it.

The time point label on this specimen signifies: persistent/refractory GD, antithyroid drugs over 5 years with positive TRAb. For both TCR sequencing and RNA sequencing, RNA was extracted from PBMCs in TRIzol. Graves' disease was diagnosed according to American Thyroid Association guidelines. The patients came from an endocrinology department in Xi'an, China. From each patient, around 9 milliliters of peripheral blood was collected into an EDTA anticoagulant tube. Ficoll Paque Plus density gradient separation was used to isolate PBMCs, and no further T cell sorting was performed. An Agilent 2100 Bioanalyzer and agarose gel were used to check RNA quality, and a NanoDrop 2000 was used to measure RNA concentration. Unmatched junction bases come to 1, with V trimmed by 0 bases and J by 4 bases. For CDR1 and CDR2, the germline V gene (reference sequence) lists LGHDT and YNNKEL. The CDR3 has 16 amino acids, counting the end cysteine and phenylalanine. The entry retains the CDR3 DNA only, 48 bases that are in frame from base 1.

The library was generated by multiplex PCR. The reads were generated on an Illumina HiSeq 4000. To build TCR beta libraries, CDR3 regions were amplified by Arm-PCR using iRepertoire HTBI primers. PCR products were gel purified before sequencing. The original methods were these. Across samples, around 58 TRBV and roughly 15 TRBJ segments were identified and used for gene usage analysis of CDR3 amino acid clonotypes. COPE and FqMerger were used to merge the filtered high-quality paired reads into contigs. BLAST was used to align contigs to IMGT TRBV, TRBD and TRBJ reference genes, with CDR3 defined following IMGT. Highly expanded clones were defined as clonotypes with a frequency above 0.1%. Shannon entropy served as the measure of repertoire diversity, while the Gini coefficient captured V-J evenness. Clonotypes shared by more than one individual were considered public. The raw public reads went through TCRdb reprocessing: fastp at Q25, MiXCR clone calling, in-frame beta chains kept. A single entry per CDR3 protein holds the most common genes and DNA from its merged rows. TCRdb, rather than the study authors, made the V and J calls. The sample data list approximately 400,000 distinct CDR3 sequences, and around 20% of these were observed just once. The ten largest account for under 25% of the sample.

Recombination linked TRBV3-1 to TRBJ2-7, with 15 bases aligning to TRBD2. This TCR came from a female donor with Graves disease. This specimen was peripheral blood mononuclear cells (PBMCs), taken when the disease was refractory, from a patient treated with antithyroid drugs. The CDR3 in this case is CASSQDGLAGGYEQYF. In nucleotides, the sequence is TGTGCCAGCAGCCAAGATGGACTAGCGGGAGGGTACGAGCAGTACTTC.